This is a list of T cell receptor beta chains from one sample in a study of blood T cell repertoires in COVID-19. Sequencing was performed with immunoSEQ multiplex PCR; in TCRdb, only in-frame clones are kept and a portion is missing. The sample yields about 210,000 clones, 70% to 90% seen once. The sample was PBMCs or T cells enriched from blood (not recorded which). The receptors were gathered from a woman in her thirties who had been exposed to COVID-19. CDR3s leave out the opening cysteine and the closing phenylalanine or tryptophan. The order of the fields is D gene, J gene, clone size, V gene, CDR3 protein. The D gene is left open where the match is weak. Rows give clone size only sometimes, using once, few, many, or a class for an expanded clone.

D gene: TRBD1; J gene: TRBJ2-7; clone size: once; V gene: TRBV6-1; CDR3 protein: ASSDGTGSYEQY
D gene: TRBD1; J gene: TRBJ1-2; clone size: -; V gene: TRBV18; CDR3 protein: ASSAGQVNYGYT
D gene: TRBD1; J gene: TRBJ2-5; clone size: -; V gene: TRBV3-1/TRBV3-2; CDR3 protein: ASTDQGDTTRGETQY
D gene: TRBD1; J gene: TRBJ1-6; clone size: -; V gene: TRBV4-1; CDR3 protein: ASSQDDRESNSPLH
D gene: -; J gene: TRBJ2-5; clone size: -; V gene: TRBV5-4; CDR3 protein: ASSLEVGTQETQY
D gene: -; J gene: TRBJ2-3; clone size: once; V gene: TRBV3-1/TRBV3-2; CDR3 protein: ASSQGGVSTDTQY
D gene: TRBD2; J gene: TRBJ2-7; clone size: -; V gene: TRBV18; CDR3 protein: ASSPGAGGPYEQY
D gene: -; J gene: TRBJ1-6; clone size: -; V gene: TRBV12-3/TRBV12-4; CDR3 protein: ASSLQKNSPLH
D gene: -; J gene: TRBJ1-1; clone size: -; V gene: TRBV15; CDR3 protein: ATSRESAIEAF
D gene: TRBD2; J gene: TRBJ2-3; clone size: -; V gene: TRBV4-2; CDR3 protein: ASSTGGQGDTQY
D gene: -; J gene: TRBJ2-7; clone size: -; V gene: TRBV5-1; CDR3 protein: ASSLAGDGSYEQY
D gene: -; J gene: TRBJ2-2; clone size: -; V gene: TRBV9; CDR3 protein: ASSGSYLLNTGELF
D gene: TRBD1; J gene: TRBJ2-3; clone size: -; V gene: TRBV24-1; CDR3 protein: ATAKQGAGDTQY
D gene: TRBD2; J gene: TRBJ2-1; clone size: -; V gene: TRBV5-6; CDR3 protein: ASSLTSGDHNEQF
D gene: -; J gene: TRBJ1-6; clone size: many; V gene: TRBV2; CDR3 protein: ASSGYRSNSPLH
D gene: -; J gene: TRBJ1-2; clone size: -; V gene: TRBV5-1; CDR3 protein: ASSLGQHGYT
D gene: -; J gene: TRBJ1-1; clone size: -; V gene: TRBV6-5; CDR3 protein: ASSYWAGDNTEAF
D gene: TRBD1; J gene: TRBJ1-2; clone size: -; V gene: TRBV28; CDR3 protein: ATTTGQYYGYT
D gene: -; J gene: TRBJ1-4; clone size: -; V gene: TRBV5-1; CDR3 protein: ASSLGTGLSNEKLF
D gene: -; J gene: TRBJ1-1; clone size: -; V gene: TRBV13; CDR3 protein: ASSLVVEAF
D gene: -; J gene: TRBJ2-3; clone size: once; V gene: TRBV6-4; CDR3 protein: ASSEDQGDTQY
D gene: -; J gene: TRBJ2-3; clone size: -; V gene: TRBV24-1; CDR3 protein: ATSEASFGTDTQY
D gene: -; J gene: TRBJ2-5; clone size: -; V gene: TRBV6-2/TRBV6-3; CDR3 protein: ASSFVTLQETQY
D gene: TRBD1; J gene: TRBJ1-6; clone size: -; V gene: TRBV5-1; CDR3 protein: ASSHWTGDNSPLH
D gene: TRBD2; J gene: TRBJ2-4; clone size: -; V gene: TRBV15; CDR3 protein: ATSRDRGLAGAFSKNIQY
D gene: TRBD2; J gene: TRBJ2-1; clone size: -; V gene: TRBV3-1/TRBV3-2; CDR3 protein: ASSIGSGGYNEQF
D gene: TRBD1; J gene: TRBJ2-5; clone size: -; V gene: TRBV9; CDR3 protein: ASSVTGGDQETQY
D gene: TRBD1; J gene: TRBJ1-1; clone size: once; V gene: TRBV2; CDR3 protein: ASRPGTARNTEAF
D gene: -; J gene: TRBJ1-1; clone size: -; V gene: TRBV2; CDR3 protein: ASKAAENTEAF
D gene: -; J gene: TRBJ2-4; clone size: -; V gene: TRBV29-1; CDR3 protein: SVEVRAGENIQY
D gene: -; J gene: TRBJ2-7; clone size: once; V gene: TRBV18; CDR3 protein: ASSPGSGFHEQY
D gene: -; J gene: TRBJ1-2; clone size: -; V gene: TRBV27; CDR3 protein: ASSLSAEVYGYT
D gene: -; J gene: TRBJ2-3; clone size: -; V gene: TRBV7-9; CDR3 protein: ASSLAGVGATDTQY